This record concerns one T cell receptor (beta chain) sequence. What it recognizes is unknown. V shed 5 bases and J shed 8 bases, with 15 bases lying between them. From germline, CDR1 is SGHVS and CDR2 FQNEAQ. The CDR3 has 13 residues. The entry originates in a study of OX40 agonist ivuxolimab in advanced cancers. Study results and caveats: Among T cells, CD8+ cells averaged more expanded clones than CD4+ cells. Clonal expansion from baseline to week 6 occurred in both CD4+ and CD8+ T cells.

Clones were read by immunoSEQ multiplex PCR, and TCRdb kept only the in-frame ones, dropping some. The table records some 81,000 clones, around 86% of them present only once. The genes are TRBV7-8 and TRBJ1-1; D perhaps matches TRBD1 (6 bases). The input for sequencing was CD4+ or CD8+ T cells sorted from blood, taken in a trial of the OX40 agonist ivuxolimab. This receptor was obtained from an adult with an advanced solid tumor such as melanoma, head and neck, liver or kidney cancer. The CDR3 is CASSLKGGGEAFF. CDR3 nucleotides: TGTGCCAGCAGCCTAAAGGGGGGGGGCGAAGCTTTCTTT. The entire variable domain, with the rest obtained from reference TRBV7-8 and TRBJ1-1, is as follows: GAGVSQSPRYKVAKRGQDVALRCDPISGHVSLFWYQQALGQGPEFLTYFQNEAQLDKSGLPSDRFFAERPEGSVSTLKIQRTQQEDSAVYLCASSLKGGGEAFFGQGTRLTVV.